The clone carrying this T cell receptor (beta chain) was recorded at least ten times. The sample originates from a study of T-cell memory formation after mild COVID-19. TCRdb called the 5' RACE reads again in MiXCR, with one record for every CDR3 protein. The sample lists hundreds of thousands of distinct CDR3 sequences; about a sixth were seen once. With 3 bases clipped from V and 2 bases from J, the junction kept 6 bases outside the gene matches. Germline CDR1 reads MRHNA; CDR2 reads SNTAGT. The CDR3 spans 16 residues. The sequence derives from a young man who had mild COVID-19 (a few samples of this study predate the infection). Cell type and time point are not known. Input material: PBMCs or a T cell subset sorted from them (not recorded which). The chain has TRBV6-4 and TRBJ2-3; 9 bases fit TRBD2. CDR3 in amino acids: CASSERAGGPTDTQYF. CDR3 in DNA: TGTGCCAGCAGTGAAAGAGCGGGGGGCCCCACAGATACGCAGTATTTT.